These 9 T cell receptor beta chains were sequenced from one sample in a study of blood T cell repertoires in COVID-19. Only in-frame clones appear in the TCRdb table, and some are missing; sequencing was by immunoSEQ multiplex PCR. The sample holds fewer than 300,000 clones, 80% to 85% seen once. The specimen sequenced was peripheral blood. These TCRs come from a person aged 70 to 85 with COVID-19, enrolled during active disease.

CDR3 sequence reads: CASSLASGRAAYEQYF. CDR3 coding DNA: TGTGCCAGCAGCTTAGCGAGCGGGAGGGCCGCCTACGAGCAGTACTTC. V usage is TRBV7-8 and J usage is TRBJ2-7; 10 nucleotides align to TRBD2. The CDR3 totals 16 residues. Trimming took 0 bases from V and 2 from J; bases not matched to a gene: 4. Germline V gene sequence: CDR1 SGHVS, CDR2 FQNEAQ.

V is TRBV6-2 or TRBV6-3 and J is TRBJ2-7; D not resolved. Trimming took 2 bases from V and 4 from J, leaving 9 bases between them. The germline CDR1 and CDR2 sequences are MNHEY and SVGEGT. There are 13 residues in the CDR3. In nucleotides, the CDR3 is TGTGCCAGCAGTTACCCACTACGGTACGAGCAGTACTTC. Translating it yields CASSYPLRYEQYF.

The chain links TRBV7-9 to TRBJ2-3; 8 nucleotides match TRBD2. Per germline, CDR1 SEHNR and CDR2 FQNEAQ (reference sequence). The CDR3 sequence is 15 residues long. J lost 2 bases, V lost 5 bases, and 6 bases had no gene match. The CDR3 loop reads CASSQLAGFTDTQYF. Here the CDR3 DNA reads TGTGCCAGCAGCCAATTAGCGGGATTCACAGATACGCAGTATTTT.

This clone was counted a single time. The chain carries TRBV19 and TRBJ1-5; 12 positions match TRBD1. After removal of 7 bases from V and 5 bases from J, the junction contained 9 bases not matched to a gene. CDR1 and CDR2 (germline): LNHDA, SQIVND (reference sequence). This CDR3 has 16 amino acids. CDR3 nucleotide sequence: TGTGCCAGTACACCGGGACAGGGGGCTTTTTATCAGCCCCAGCATTTT. Translated: CASTPGQGAFYQPQHF.

The chain is built from TRBV28 and TRBJ1-3; D may be TRBD1 (5 bases). The CDR3 length is 13 residues. The germline gives CDR1 MDHEN, CDR2 SYDVKM. V dropped 6 bases and J dropped 8 bases, with 14 bases sitting between them. CDR3 DNA: TGTGCCAGCAGCTCCGGGGGGGTAGACACCATATATTTT. Protein sequence: CASSSGGVDTIYF.

The rearrangement joins TRBV5-1 to TRBJ1-6; D not certain. Germline-derived CDR1 and CDR2 are SGHRS and YFSETQ. Deletions cut 2 bases from V and 7 bases from J, with 10 bases between. The CDR3 has 14 amino acids. As DNA, the CDR3 is TGCGCCAGCAGCTTCGAACAGACGAATTCACCCCTCCACTTT. It encodes CASSFEQTNSPLHF.

The chain employs TRBV18 and TRBJ2-1; TRBD2 is a possible D gene (5 bases). CDR3 length: 16 amino acids. Looked up from germline, CDR1 is KGHSH and CDR2 is LQKENI. Trimming removed 3 bases at V and 3 bases at J, with 15 bases between. The CDR3 DNA sequence: TGTGCCAGCTCACCCCCCAACAGCAGCGGCTACAATGAGCAGTTCTTC. Translating it yields CASSPPNSSGYNEQFF.

The rearrangement uses TRBV29-1 and TRBJ1-2; a possible D gene is TRBD1 (6 bases). Germline V gene data show CDR1 as SQVTM and CDR2 as ANQGSEA. This CDR3 is built from 13 residues. Trimming removed 7 bases from V and 2 bases from J, with 14 bases in between. The CDR3 here is CSAKRGANYGYTF. The DNA of the CDR3 is TGCAGCGCCAAACGGGGGGCAAACTATGGCTACACCTTC.

This clone was found a few times. The chain recombines TRBV30 with TRBJ1-1, with a possible D match to TRBD1 (6 bases). The V gene lost 3 bases and the J gene lost 1 base, with 9 bases spanning the gap. Germline V CDR1 and CDR2: GTSNPN, SVGIG (reference sequence). The CDR3 consists of 13 residues. The CDR3 reads CAWRMTGNTEAFF. The CDR3 bases are TGTGCCTGGAGGATGACAGGGAACACTGAAGCTTTCTTT.